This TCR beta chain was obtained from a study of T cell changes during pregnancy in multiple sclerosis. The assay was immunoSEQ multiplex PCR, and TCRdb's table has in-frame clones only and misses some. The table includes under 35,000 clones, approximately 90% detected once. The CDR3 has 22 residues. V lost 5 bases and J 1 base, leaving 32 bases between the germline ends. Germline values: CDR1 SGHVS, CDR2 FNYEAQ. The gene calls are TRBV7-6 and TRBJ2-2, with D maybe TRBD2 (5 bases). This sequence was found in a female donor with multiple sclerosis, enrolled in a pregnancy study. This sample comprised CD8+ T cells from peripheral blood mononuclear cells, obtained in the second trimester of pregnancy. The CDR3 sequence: CASSVTPGTPGEFGKNTGELFF. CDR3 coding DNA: TGTGCCAGCAGCGTGACCCCGGGAACGCCCGGGGAATTCGGGAAGAACACCGGGGAGCTGTTTTTT.